Below are 9 T cell receptor beta chains sequenced from a single sample in a study of T cell repertoires in ileal Crohn's disease. Regarding time point: proximal margin of the surgical specimen (macroscopically non-inflamed). Sequencing used immunoSEQ multiplex PCR; TCRdb keeps in-frame clones, though not all of them. Of thousands of clones listed, about 67% are singletons. The material sequenced was ileal tissue. The receptors stem from an adult with Crohn's disease.

This clone was picked up one time. J is TRBJ2-1 and V is TRBV10-3; 10 bases match TRBD2. After removal of 6 bases from V and 6 bases from J, the junction contained 8 bases not matched to a gene. In germline, CDR1 is ENHRY, CDR2 SYGVKD. The CDR3 covers 15 residues. The CDR3 nucleotides are TGTGCCATCAGACCTAGCGGGAGTACGAGCAATGAGCAGTTCTTC. This gives the protein CAIRPSGSTSNEQFF.

This clone occurred once. One junction end does not reproduce the germline sequence, and a read error may be involved. The V call is TRBV7-7, the J call TRBJ2-3; 7 bases fit TRBD1. The CDR3 length is 13 residues. CDR1 and CDR2 from the germline V gene are SSHAT and FNYEAQ (reference sequence). The CDR3 DNA follows: TGTGCTAGCAGCGCGACAGGGTTTGATACGCAGTATTTT. It is translated as CASSATGFDTQYF.

This clone showed up just once. Other DNA sequences in the sample encode the same CDR3. J is TRBJ2-7 and V is TRBV4-3, with 8 bases lining up with TRBD2. Germline V CDR1 and CDR2: LGHNA, YSLEER. J lost 3 bases, V lost 4 bases, and 2 bases had no gene match. The CDR3 contains 13 residues. The CDR3 spells CASSRTSGYEQYF. The CDR3 DNA reads TGCGCCAGCAGCCGAACTAGCGGCTACGAGCAGTACTTC.

This chain joins TRBV9 and TRBJ1-4; 9 nucleotides align to TRBD1. With 4 bases clipped from V and 5 bases from J, the junction kept 3 bases outside the gene matches. Germline lookup yields CDR1 SGDLS and CDR2 YYNGEE. This CDR3 region has 14 residues. CDR3 loop: CASSPGTGNEKLFF. CDR3 nucleotide sequence: TGTGCCAGCAGCCCAGGGACAGGGAATGAAAAACTGTTTTTT.

The chain links TRBV6-6 to TRBJ1-4; no reliable D call. Germline V lookup: CDR1 MNHNY, CDR2 SVGAGI (reference sequence). The CDR3 runs 10 residues. Trimming removed 7 bases from V and 8 bases from J, with 5 bases in between. CDR3 sequence: CASKREKLFF. The DNA of the CDR3 is TGTGCCAGCAAGAGGGAAAAACTGTTTTTT.

This clone turned up a few times. The V and J genes are TRBV27 and TRBJ2-7; 13 nucleotides align to TRBD2. V shed 5 bases, J shed 7 bases, and the junction held 17 bases outside the gene matches. CDR1 is MNHEY and CDR2 is SMNVEV in the germline V gene (reference sequence). This CDR3 spans 18 amino acids. CDR3 in amino acids: CASSPKPLTSGRAQEQYF. CDR3 nucleotide sequence: TGTGCCAGCAGTCCTAAGCCCCTAACTAGCGGGAGGGCACAAGAGCAGTACTTC.

CDR3: CATSRGTGGPFF. CDR3 coding DNA: TGTGCCACCAGCAGGGGGACAGGCGGCCCTTTCTTT. This chain joins TRBV15 and TRBJ1-1; 8 bases line up with TRBD1. CDR3 length: 12 amino acids. The germline gives CDR1 LNHNV, CDR2 YYDKDF (reference sequence). Unmatched junction bases numbered 6, after V lost 3 bases and J lost 12 bases.

This clone was picked up one time. The V call is TRBV2, the J call TRBJ1-2; D remains unclear. This CDR3 is built from 12 residues. Trimming left V 4 bases short and J 8 bases short, with 11 bases between. The germline gives CDR1 SNHLY, CDR2 FYNNEI. The CDR3 is CASSGASPGYTF. The CDR3 DNA sequence: TGTGCCAGCAGTGGTGCCTCACCCGGCTACACCTTC.

In its sample, this clone was seen a few times. This chain links TRBV7-9 with TRBJ1-1; D not resolved. Deletions cut 4 bases from V and 8 bases from J, with 11 bases between. This CDR3 has 12 amino acids. Germline V CDR1 and CDR2: SEHNR, FQNEAQ (reference sequence). The CDR3 sequence is CASSSTSGEAFF. CDR3 DNA sequence: TGTGCCAGCAGCTCAACGTCAGGAGAAGCTTTCTTT.